What follows are 13 T cell receptor beta chains derived from one specimen sequenced in a study of OX40 agonist ivuxolimab in advanced cancers. Assay used: immunoSEQ multiplex PCR; TCRdb lists only in-frame clones, some missing. The profile covers 70,000 to 90,000 clones, with less than 95% appearing a single time and roughly 8.4% taken by the ten largest. The sample consisted of CD4+ or CD8+ T cells sorted from blood, taken in a trial of the OX40 agonist ivuxolimab. The receptors shown here come from an adult with an advanced solid tumor such as melanoma, head and neck, liver or kidney cancer.

This sequence joins TRBV30 and TRBJ2-1; D perhaps matches TRBD1 (5 bases). V gave up 2 bases and J gave up 7 bases, with 9 bases separating them. The CDR3 length is 12 residues. Germline V gives CDR1 GTSNPN, CDR2 SVGIG (reference sequence). CDR3 sequence (DNA): TGTGCCTGGAGTCCAGGGTGGAATGAGCAGTTCTTC. Translation: CAWSPGWNEQFF. Variable domain in full (rest from reference TRBV30 and TRBJ2-1): SQTIHQWPATLVQPVGSPLSLECTVEGTSNPNLYWYRQAAGRGLQLLFYSVGIGQISSEVPQNLSASRPQDRQFILSSKKLLLSDSGFYLCAWSPGWNEQFFGPGTRLTVL.

This clone was picked up a small number of times. This chain uses TRBV13 with TRBJ1-6; possibly TRBD1 for D (5 bases). The germline gives CDR1 PRHDT, CDR2 FYEKMQ (reference sequence). CDR3 length: 12 residues. Trimming pared 6 bases from V and 7 bases from J, leaving 7 bases between. CDR3 sequence reads: CASRPGNSPLHF. The DNA of the CDR3 is TGTGCCAGCAGGCCAGGGAATTCACCCCTCCACTTT. Combining the CDR3 with reference TRBV13 and TRBJ1-6 gives the whole variable domain AAGVIQSPRHLIKEKRETATLKCYPIPRHDTVYWYQQGPGQDPQFLISFYEKMQSDKGSIPDRFSAQQFSDYHSELNMSSLELGDSALYFCASRPGNSPLHFGNGTRLTVT.

The genes are TRBV6-6 and TRBJ2-3; D remains ambiguous. The ends were cut back, 4 bases at V and 4 bases at J, with 15 bases in the middle. This CDR3 comprises 15 residues. CDR1 and CDR2 (germline): MNHNY, SVGAGI (reference sequence). The CDR3 nucleotides read TGTGCCAGCAGTTCCGTTTTAGGTTGGGCAGATACGCAGTATTTT. This codes for CASSSVLGWADTQYF.

This sequence joins TRBV19 and TRBJ1-2; D is unclear. The length of the CDR3 is 13 residues. V was clipped by 6 bases and J by 3 bases, with 11 bases between them. The germline V gene encodes CDR1 LNHDA and CDR2 SQIVND (reference sequence). The CDR3 DNA sequence: TGTGCCAGTAGACATAGGGTGCACTATGGCTACACCTTC. It codes for CASRHRVHYGYTF.

The chain carries TRBV27 and TRBJ2-5, with D unclear. CDR3 length: 12 amino acids. With 2 bases removed from V and 4 bases from J, the gap between germline ends came to 5 bases. Germline CDR1 is MNHEY and CDR2 is SMNVEV (reference sequence). The CDR3 bases are TGTGCCAGCAGTTTAAATGGAGAGACCCAGTACTTC. Its protein product is CASSLNGETQYF.

The CDR3: CASSPPRLAGDTDTQYF. In DNA, the CDR3 is TGTGCCAGCAGCCCTCCCCGGCTAGCGGGGGACACAGATACGCAGTATTTT. J is TRBJ2-3 and V is TRBV28; 10 nucleotides match TRBD2. V lost 6 bases and J lost 2; bases outside the gene matches: 11. Germline assignment: CDR1 MDHEN and CDR2 SYDVKM. The CDR3 spans 17 residues.

CDR3 nucleotides: TGTGCCTGGAGTGTAATGGGGGGCTACAATGAGCAGTTCTTC. Residues: CAWSVMGGYNEQFF. The chain has TRBV30 and TRBJ2-1; TRBD2 is a possible D gene (6 bases). With 0 bases removed from V and 3 bases from J, the gap between germline ends came to 9 bases. The CDR3 has 14 amino acids. From germline, CDR1 is GTSNPN and CDR2 SVGIG (reference sequence).

For this clone: An end of the junction differs from the germline gene, which may be a read error. This sequence joins TRBV19 and TRBJ2-7; D unresolved. CDR1 LNHDA and CDR2 SQIVND come from the germline V gene (reference sequence). This CDR3 has 11 residues. The CDR3 DNA follows: TGTGCCAGTAGTATAGATGGGATTCAGCACTTC. It specifies CASSIDGIQHF.

Turning to this clone: Other DNA sequences in this sample translate to the same CDR3. The chain employs TRBV6-6 and TRBJ2-5; D gene ambiguous. Germline V gene data show CDR1 as MNHNY and CDR2 as SVGAGI (reference sequence). Trimming pared 2 bases from V and 2 bases from J, leaving 3 bases between. The CDR3 consists of 12 residues. This CDR3 is CASSYTQETQYF. CDR3 bases: TGTGCCAGCAGTTACACTCAAGAGACCCAGTACTTC.

V gene TRBV28 combines with J gene TRBJ2-3; D might be TRBD2 (6 bases). Germline V gene data show CDR1 as MDHEN and CDR2 as SYDVKM. The V gene lost 4 bases and the J gene lost 2 bases, with 19 bases spanning the gap. This CDR3 has 17 residues. This chain's CDR3 is CASSYHPRLGTTDTQYF. The CDR3 DNA reads TGTGCCAGCAGTTACCACCCGAGACTAGGAACCACAGATACGCAGTATTTT.

CDR3 sequence: CASSFRDRGESPLHF. The DNA for the CDR3 is TGTGCCAGCAGTTTCCGGGACAGGGGTGAATCACCCCTCCACTTT. The J gene is TRBJ1-6, the V gene TRBV28; TRBD1 aligns across 10 bases. The CDR3 spans 15 residues. Germline CDR1 reads MDHEN; CDR2 reads SYDVKM. J was trimmed by 10 bases and V by 3 bases; bases with no gene match: 6.

This chain joins TRBV6-5 and TRBJ1-2; 7 nucleotides match TRBD1. This CDR3 has 14 amino acids. The junction had 3 bases not matched to a gene; V was cut back by 5 bases and J by 0 bases. The V gene's germline CDR1 is MNHEY and CDR2 SVGAGI. The CDR3 sequence is CASSRDSTNYGYTF. The DNA for the CDR3 is TGTGCCAGCAGTCGGGACAGCACTAACTATGGCTACACCTTC.

The chain joins TRBV28 to TRBJ1-4; 9 nucleotides match TRBD1. With V trimmed by 6 bases and J by 7 bases, 12 bases remained unmatched. The CDR3 is made up of 16 amino acids. The germline gives CDR1 MDHEN, CDR2 SYDVKM. CDR3 DNA: TGTGCCAGCAGATTAGGGATACAGGGGGCGCGTGAAAAACTGTTTTTT. It specifies CASRLGIQGAREKLFF.